This T cell receptor (beta chain) was obtained from a study of early T cells in non-severe SARS-CoV-2 infection. Germline CDR1 is SGDLS and CDR2 is YYNGEE. Trimming removed 3 bases from V and 6 bases from J; junction bases left unmatched: 11. CDR3 length: 15 amino acids. Ten or more counts support this clonotype. Its antigen is not identified. Whole-study findings and limits: Missing private and CD4 specificities, VDJdb matching favored anti-spike CD8 responses.

Unique molecular identifiers were affixed to single, distinct cDNA molecules. TCRdb called the 5' RACE reads again in MiXCR, with one record for every CDR3 protein. The sample shows under 95,000 distinct CDR3 sequences, approximately 12% of them seen only once. The chain joins TRBV9 to TRBJ2-7; 8 bases match TRBD2. The TCR sequence derives from an adult who was a healthcare worker with PCR-confirmed SARS-CoV-2 infection or an uninfected control (not recorded which). Sequenced sample: whole blood. CDR3 region: CASSAQPGLVIEQYF. DNA for the CDR3: TGTGCCAGCAGCGCCCAACCGGGACTAGTAATCGAGCAGTACTTC.